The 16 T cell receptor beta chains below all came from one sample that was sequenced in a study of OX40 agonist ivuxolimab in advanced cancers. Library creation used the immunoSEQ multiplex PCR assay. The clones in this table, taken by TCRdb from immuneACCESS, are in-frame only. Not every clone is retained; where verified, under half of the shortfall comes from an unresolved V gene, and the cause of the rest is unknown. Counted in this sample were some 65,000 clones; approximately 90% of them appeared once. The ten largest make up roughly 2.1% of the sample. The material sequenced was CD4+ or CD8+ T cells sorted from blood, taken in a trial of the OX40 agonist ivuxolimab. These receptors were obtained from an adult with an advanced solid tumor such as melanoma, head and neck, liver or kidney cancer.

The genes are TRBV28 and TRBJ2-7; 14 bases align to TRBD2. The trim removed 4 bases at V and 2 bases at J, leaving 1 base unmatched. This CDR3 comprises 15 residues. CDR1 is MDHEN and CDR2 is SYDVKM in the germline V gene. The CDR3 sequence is CASSSTSGRAYEQYF. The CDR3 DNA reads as TGTGCCAGCAGTTCGACTAGCGGGAGGGCCTACGAGCAGTACTTC. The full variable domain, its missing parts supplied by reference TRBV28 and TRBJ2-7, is DVKVTQSSRYLVKRTGEKVFLECVQDMDHENMFWYRQDPGLGLRLIYFSYDVKMKEKGDIPEGYSVSREKKERFSLILESASTNQTSMYLCASSSTSGRAYEQYFGPGTRLTVT.

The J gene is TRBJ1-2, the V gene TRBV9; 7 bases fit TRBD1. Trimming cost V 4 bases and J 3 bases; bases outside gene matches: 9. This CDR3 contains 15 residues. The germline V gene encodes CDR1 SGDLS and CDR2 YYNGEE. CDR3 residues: CASSPGGVRDYGYTF. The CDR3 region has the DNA TGTGCCAGCAGCCCAGGGGGGGTTAGGGACTATGGCTACACCTTC.

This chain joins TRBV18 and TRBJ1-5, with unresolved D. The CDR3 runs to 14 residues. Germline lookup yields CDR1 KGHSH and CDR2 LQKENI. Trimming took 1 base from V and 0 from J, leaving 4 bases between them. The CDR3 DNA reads TGTGCCAGCTCACCACAGGATAGCAATCAGCCCCAGCATTTT. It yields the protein CASSPQDSNQPQHF.

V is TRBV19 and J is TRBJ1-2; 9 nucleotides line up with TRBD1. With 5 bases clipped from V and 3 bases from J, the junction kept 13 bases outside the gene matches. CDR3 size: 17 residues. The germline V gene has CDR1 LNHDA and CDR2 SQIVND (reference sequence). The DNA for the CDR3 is TGTGCCAGTAGTCTCACCCTGAGACAGGGGGGGTACTATGGCTACACCTTC. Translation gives CASSLTLRQGGYYGYTF.

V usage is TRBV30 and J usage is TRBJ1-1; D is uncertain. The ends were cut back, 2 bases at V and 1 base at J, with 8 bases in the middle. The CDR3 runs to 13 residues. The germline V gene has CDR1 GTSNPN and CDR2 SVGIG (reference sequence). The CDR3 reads CAWSFNKNTEAFF. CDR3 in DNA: TGTGCCTGGAGTTTTAACAAGAACACTGAAGCTTTCTTT.

The CDR3 DNA sequence: TGTGCCAGCTCAAGGACAGGGGGGTACGAGCAGTACTTC. Protein sequence: CASSRTGGYEQYF. J is TRBJ2-7 and V is TRBV18, with TRBD1 matching over 10 bases. The CDR3 length is 13 residues. The V and J ends lost 5 bases and 4 bases, in that order; junction bases with no gene match: 2. Germline CDR1 is KGHSH and CDR2 is LQKENI.

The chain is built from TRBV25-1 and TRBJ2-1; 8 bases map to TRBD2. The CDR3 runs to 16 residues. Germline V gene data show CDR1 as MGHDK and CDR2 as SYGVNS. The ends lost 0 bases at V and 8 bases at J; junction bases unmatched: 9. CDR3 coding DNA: TGTGCCAGCAGTGAATATGGGGCCGGGAGGGGGGATGAGCAGTTCTTC. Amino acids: CASSEYGAGRGDEQFF.

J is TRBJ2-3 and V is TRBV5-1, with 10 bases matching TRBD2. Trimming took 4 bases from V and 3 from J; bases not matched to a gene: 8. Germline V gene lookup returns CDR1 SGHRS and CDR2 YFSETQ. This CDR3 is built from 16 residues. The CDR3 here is CASSRDTSGTTDTQYF. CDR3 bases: TGCGCCAGCAGCCGGGACACTAGCGGGACAACAGATACGCAGTATTTT.

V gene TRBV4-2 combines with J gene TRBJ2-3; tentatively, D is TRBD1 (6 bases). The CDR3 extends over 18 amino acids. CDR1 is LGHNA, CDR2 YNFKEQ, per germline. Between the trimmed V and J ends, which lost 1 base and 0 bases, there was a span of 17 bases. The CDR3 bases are TGTGCCAGCAGCCAAGTAGGGGCCACAGGGAAAAGCACAGATACGCAGTATTTT. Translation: CASSQVGATGKSTDTQYF.

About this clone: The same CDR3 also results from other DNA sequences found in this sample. CDR3 coding DNA: TGCGCCAGCAGCTTGGAGGGACAGGGGACAGATACGCAGTATTTT. Translated: CASSLEGQGTDTQYF. The chain joins TRBV5-1 to TRBJ2-3; TRBD1 matches 10 bases. With 0 bases clipped from V and 3 bases from J, the junction kept 1 base outside the gene matches. This CDR3 has 15 residues. Per germline, CDR1 SGHRS and CDR2 YFSETQ. Full variable domain (remainder filled in from reference TRBV5-1 and TRBJ2-3): KAGVTQTPRYLIKTRGQQVTLSCSPISGHRSVSWYQQTPGQGLQFLFEYFSETQRNKGNFPGRFSGRQFSNSRSEMNVSTLELGDSALYLCASSLEGQGTDTQYFGPGTRLTVL.

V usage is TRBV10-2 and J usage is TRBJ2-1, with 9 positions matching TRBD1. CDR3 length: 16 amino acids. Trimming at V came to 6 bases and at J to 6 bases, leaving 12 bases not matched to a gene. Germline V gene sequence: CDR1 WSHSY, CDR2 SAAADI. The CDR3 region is CASSPGTGSGVNEQFF. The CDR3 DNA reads TGCGCCAGCAGCCCCGGGACAGGGAGTGGAGTCAATGAGCAGTTCTTC.

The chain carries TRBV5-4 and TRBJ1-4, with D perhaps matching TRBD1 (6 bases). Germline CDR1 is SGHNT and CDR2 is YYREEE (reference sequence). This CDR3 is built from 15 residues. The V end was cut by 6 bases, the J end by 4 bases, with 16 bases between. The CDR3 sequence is CASTRGGQNNEKLFF. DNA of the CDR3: TGTGCCAGCACCAGAGGAGGACAGAATAATGAAAAACTGTTTTTT. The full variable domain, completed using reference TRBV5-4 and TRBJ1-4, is ETGVTQSPTHLIKTRGQQVTLRCSSQSGHNTVSWYQQALGQGPQFIFQYYREEENGRGNFPPRFSGLQFPNYSSELNVNALELDDSALYLCASTRGGQNNEKLFFGSGTQLSVL.

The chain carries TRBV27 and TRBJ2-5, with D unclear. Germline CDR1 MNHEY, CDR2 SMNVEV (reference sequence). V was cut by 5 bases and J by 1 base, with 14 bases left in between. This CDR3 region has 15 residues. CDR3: CASSLDSTTQETQYF. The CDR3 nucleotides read TGTGCCAGCAGTCTTGACTCGACAACCCAAGAGACCCAGTACTTC.

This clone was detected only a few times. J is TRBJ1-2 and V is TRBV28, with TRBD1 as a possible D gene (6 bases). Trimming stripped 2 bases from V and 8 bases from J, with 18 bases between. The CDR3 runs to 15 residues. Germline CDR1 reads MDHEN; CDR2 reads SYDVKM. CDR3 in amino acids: CASSLNGRGFDGYTF. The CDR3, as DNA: TGTGCCAGCAGTTTAAATGGCAGGGGTTTTGACGGCTACACCTTC.

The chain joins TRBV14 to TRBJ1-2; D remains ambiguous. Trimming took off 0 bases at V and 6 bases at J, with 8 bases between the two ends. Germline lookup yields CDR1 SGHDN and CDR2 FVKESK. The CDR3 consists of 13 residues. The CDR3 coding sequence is TGTGCCAGCAGCCAAGAATCAGCAAATGGCTACACCTTC. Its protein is CASSQESANGYTF. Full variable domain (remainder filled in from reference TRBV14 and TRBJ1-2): EAGVTQFPSHSVIEKGQTVTLRCDPISGHDNLYWYRRVMGKEIKFLLHFVKESKQDESGMPNNRFLAERTGGTYSTLKVQPAELEDSGVYFCASSQESANGYTFGSGTRLTVV.

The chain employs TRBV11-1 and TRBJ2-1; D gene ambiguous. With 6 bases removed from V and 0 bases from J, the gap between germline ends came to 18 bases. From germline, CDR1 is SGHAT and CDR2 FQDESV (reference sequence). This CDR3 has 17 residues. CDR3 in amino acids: CASRFQASSGSYNEQFF. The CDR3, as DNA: TGTGCCAGCAGATTCCAGGCATCCTCTGGCTCCTACAATGAGCAGTTCTTC.